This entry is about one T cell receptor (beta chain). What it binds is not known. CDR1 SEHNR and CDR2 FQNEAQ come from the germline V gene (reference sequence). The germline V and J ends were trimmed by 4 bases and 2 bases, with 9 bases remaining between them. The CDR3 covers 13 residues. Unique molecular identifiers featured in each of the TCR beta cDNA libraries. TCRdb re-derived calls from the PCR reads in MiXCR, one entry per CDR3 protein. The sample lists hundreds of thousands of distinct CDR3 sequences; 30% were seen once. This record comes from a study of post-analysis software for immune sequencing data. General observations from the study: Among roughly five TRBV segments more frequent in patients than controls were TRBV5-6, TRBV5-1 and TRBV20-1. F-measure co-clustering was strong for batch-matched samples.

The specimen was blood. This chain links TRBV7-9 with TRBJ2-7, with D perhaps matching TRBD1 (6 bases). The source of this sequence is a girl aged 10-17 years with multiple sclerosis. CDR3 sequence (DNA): TGTGCCAGCAGCTATGGGGACACCTACGAGCAGTACTTC. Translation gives CASSYGDTYEQYF.